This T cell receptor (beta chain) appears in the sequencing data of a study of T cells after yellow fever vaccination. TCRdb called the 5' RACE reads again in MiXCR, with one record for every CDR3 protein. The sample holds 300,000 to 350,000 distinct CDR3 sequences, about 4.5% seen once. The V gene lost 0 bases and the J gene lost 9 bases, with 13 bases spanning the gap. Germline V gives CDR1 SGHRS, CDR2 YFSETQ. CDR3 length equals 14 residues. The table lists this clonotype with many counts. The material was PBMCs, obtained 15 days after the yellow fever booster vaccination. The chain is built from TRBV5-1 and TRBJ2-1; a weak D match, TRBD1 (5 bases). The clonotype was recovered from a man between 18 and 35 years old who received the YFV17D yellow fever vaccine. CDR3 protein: CASSLGPGISEQFF. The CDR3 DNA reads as TGCGCCAGCAGCTTGGGTCCAGGGATCAGTGAGCAGTTCTTC.